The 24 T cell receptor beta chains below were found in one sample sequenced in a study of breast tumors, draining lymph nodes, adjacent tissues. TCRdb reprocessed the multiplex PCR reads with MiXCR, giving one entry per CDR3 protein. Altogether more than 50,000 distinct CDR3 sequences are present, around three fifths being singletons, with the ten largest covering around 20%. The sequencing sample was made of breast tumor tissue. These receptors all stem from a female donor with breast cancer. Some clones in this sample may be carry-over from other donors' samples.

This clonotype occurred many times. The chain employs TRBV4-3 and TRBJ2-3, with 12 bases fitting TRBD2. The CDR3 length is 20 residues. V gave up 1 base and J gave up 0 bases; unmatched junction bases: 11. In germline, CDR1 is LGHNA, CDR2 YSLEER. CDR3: CASSQGGLAGTYGSTDTQYF. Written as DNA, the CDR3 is TGCGCCAGCAGCCAAGGGGGACTAGCGGGTACCTATGGGAGCACAGATACGCAGTATTTT.

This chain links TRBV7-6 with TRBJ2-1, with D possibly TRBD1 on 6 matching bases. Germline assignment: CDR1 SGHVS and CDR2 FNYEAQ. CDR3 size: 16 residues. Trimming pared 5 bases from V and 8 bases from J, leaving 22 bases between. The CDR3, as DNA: TGTGCCAGCAGCCCGCTTGGGGCCAGGGGAGCAGATGAGCAGTTCTTC. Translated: CASSPLGARGADEQFF.

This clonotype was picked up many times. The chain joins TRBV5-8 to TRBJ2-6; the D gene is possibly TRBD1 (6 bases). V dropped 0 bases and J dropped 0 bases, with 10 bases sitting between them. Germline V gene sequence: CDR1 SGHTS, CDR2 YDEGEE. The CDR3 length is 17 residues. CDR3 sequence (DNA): TGTGCCAGCAGCTTGGACAGGGTGGGCTCTGGGGCCAACGTCCTGACTTTC. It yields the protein CASSLDRVGSGANVLTF.

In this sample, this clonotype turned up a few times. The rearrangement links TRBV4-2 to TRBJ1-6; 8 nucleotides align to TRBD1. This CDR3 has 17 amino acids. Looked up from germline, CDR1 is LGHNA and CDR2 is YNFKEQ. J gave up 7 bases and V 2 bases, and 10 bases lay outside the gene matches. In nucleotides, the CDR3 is TGTGCCAGCAGCCAATCCGCAGGGGGCCTGGGAAATTCACCCCTCCACTTT. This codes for CASSQSAGGLGNSPLHF.

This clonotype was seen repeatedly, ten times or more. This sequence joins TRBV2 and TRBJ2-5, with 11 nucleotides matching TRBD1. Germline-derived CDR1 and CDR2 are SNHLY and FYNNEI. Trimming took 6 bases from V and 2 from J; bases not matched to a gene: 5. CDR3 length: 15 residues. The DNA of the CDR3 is TGTGCCAGCAGGCGGGGACAGGGGGGTCAAGAGACCCAGTACTTC. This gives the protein CASRRGQGGQETQYF. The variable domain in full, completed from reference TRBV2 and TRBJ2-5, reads EPEVTQTPSHQVTQMGQEVILRCVPISNHLYFYWYRQILGQKVEFLVSFYNNEISEKSEIFDDQFSVERPDGSNFTLKIRSTKLEDSAMYFCASRRGQGGQETQYFGPGTRLLVL.

Written as DNA, the CDR3 is TGTGCCAGCAAGGAGGGGTCGGTTGGAAACACCATATATTTT. It codes for CASKEGSVGNTIYF. V and J are TRBV2 and TRBJ1-3, with D maybe TRBD1 (5 bases). CDR1 and CDR2 (germline): SNHLY, FYNNEI. Trimming removed 7 bases from V and 3 bases from J, with 13 bases in between. The CDR3 is 14 residues long.

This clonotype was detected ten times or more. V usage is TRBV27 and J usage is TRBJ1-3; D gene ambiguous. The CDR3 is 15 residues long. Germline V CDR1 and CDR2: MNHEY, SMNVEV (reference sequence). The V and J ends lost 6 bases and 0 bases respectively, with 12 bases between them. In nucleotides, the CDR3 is TGTGCCAGCAGGAGCCTGGGGAGCTCTGGAAACACCATATATTTT. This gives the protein CASRSLGSSGNTIYF.

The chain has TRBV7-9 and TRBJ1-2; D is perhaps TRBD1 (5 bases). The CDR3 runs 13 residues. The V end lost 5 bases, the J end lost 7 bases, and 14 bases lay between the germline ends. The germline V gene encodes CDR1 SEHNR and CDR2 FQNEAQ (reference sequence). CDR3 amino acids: CASSIRDQSGYTF. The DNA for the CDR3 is TGTGCCAGCAGCATTCGGGACCAAAGTGGCTACACCTTC.

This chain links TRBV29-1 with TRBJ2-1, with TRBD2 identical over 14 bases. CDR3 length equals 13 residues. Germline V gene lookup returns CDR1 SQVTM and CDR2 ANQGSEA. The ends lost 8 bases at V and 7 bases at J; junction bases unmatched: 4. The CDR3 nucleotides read TGCAGCTCGGGACTAGCGGGAGTGAATGAGCAGTTCTTC. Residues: CSSGLAGVNEQFF.

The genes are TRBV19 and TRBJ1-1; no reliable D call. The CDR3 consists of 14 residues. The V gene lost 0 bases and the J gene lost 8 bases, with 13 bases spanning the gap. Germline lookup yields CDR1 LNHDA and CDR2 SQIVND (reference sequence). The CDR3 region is CASSIDGEELEAFF. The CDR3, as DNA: TGTGCCAGTAGTATAGATGGGGAGGAACTGGAAGCTTTCTTT.

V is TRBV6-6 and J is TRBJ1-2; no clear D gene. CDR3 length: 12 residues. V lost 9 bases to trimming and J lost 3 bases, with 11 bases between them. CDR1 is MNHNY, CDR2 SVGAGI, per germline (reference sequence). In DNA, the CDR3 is TGTGCCAGTACACTCGCTGACTATGGCTACACCTTC. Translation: CASTLADYGYTF.

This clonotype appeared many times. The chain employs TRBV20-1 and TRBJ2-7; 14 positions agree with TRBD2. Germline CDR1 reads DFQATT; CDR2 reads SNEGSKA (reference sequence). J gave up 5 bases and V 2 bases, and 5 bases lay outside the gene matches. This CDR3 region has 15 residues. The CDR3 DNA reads TGCAGTGCTAGACCGGGACTAGCGGGAGTCAACGAGCAGTACTTC. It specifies CSARPGLAGVNEQYF.

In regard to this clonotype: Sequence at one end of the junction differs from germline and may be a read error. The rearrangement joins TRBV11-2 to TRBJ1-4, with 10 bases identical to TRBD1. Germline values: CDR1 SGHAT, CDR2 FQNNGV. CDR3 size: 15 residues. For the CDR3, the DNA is TGCGCCAGCAGCGCCCGACAGGGGGCAGATGAAAAACTGTTTTTT. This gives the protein CASSARQGADEKLFF.

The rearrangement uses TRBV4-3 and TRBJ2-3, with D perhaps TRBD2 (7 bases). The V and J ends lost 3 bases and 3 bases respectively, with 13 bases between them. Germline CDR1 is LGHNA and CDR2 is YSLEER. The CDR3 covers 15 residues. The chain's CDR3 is CASSQGGGLTDTQYF. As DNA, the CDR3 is TGCGCCAGCAGCCAGGGGGGGGGCCTGACAGATACGCAGTATTTT.

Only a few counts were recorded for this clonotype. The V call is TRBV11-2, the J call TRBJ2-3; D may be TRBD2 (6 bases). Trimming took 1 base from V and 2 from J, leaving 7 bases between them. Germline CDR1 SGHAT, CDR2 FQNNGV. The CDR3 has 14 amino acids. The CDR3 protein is CASSLGGDTDTQYF. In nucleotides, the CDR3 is TGTGCCAGCAGCTTAGGGGGGGACACAGATACGCAGTATTTT.

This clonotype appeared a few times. This CDR3 is CASSSQLEGTDTQYF. DNA of the CDR3: TGTGCCAGCAGCTCCCAACTAGAGGGCACAGATACGCAGTATTTT. This rearrangement joins TRBV7-2 to TRBJ2-3; D perhaps matches TRBD2 (5 bases). Germline V CDR1 and CDR2: SGHTA, FQGNSA. CDR3 size: 15 residues. Trimming shortened V by 4 bases and J by 1 base, and 12 bases separated the two germline ends.

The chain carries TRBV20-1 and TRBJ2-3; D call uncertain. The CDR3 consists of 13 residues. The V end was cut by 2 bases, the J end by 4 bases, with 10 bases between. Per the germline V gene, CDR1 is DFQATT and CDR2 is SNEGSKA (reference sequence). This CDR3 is CSARPEGPDTQYF. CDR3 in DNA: TGCAGTGCTAGACCGGAAGGGCCAGATACGCAGTATTTT.

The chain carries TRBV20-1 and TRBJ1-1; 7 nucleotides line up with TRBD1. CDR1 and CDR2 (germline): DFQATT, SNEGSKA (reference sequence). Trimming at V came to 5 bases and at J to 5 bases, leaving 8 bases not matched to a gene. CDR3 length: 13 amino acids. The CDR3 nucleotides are TGCAGTGCTTCAAGACAGGGTTGGACTGAAGCTTTCTTT. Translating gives CSASRQGWTEAFF.

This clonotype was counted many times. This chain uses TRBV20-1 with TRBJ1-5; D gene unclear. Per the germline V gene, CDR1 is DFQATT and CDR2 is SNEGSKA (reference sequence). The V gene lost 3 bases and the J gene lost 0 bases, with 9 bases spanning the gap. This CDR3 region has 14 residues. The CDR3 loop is CSASRGYSNQPQHF. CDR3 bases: TGCAGTGCTAGCCGCGGATATAGCAATCAGCCCCAGCATTTT.

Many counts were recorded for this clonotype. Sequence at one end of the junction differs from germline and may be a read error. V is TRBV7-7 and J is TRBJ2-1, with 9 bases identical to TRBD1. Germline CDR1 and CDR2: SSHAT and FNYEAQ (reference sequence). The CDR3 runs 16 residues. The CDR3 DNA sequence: TGTGCTAGCAGCTCTACCCCGGGACAGGGTACGAATGAGCAGTTCTTC. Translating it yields CASSSTPGQGTNEQFF.

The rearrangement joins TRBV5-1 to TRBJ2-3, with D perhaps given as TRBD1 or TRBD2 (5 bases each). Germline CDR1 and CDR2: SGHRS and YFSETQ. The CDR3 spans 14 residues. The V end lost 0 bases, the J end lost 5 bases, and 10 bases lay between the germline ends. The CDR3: CASSLGGTGDTQYF. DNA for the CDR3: TGCGCCAGCAGCTTGGGGGGGACCGGAGATACGCAGTATTTT.

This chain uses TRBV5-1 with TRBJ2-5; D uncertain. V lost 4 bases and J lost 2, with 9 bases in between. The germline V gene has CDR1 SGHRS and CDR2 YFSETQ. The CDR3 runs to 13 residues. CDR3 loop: CASSRPHQETQYF. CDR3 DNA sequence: TGCGCCAGCAGCCGCCCTCATCAAGAGACCCAGTACTTC.

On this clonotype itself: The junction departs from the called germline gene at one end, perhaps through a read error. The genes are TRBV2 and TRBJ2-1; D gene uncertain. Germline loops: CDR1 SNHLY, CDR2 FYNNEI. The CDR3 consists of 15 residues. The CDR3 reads CASSEARFSYNEQFF. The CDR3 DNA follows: TGTGCCAGCAGTGAGGCCAGGTTTTCCTACAATGAGCAGTTTTTC.

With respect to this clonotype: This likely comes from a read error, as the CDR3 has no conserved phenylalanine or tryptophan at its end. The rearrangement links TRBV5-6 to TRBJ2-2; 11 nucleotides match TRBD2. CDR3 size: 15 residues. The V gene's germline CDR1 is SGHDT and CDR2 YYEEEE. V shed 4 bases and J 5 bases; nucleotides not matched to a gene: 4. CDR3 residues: CASSLAGGGTGELFY. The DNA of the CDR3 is TGTGCCAGCAGCCTAGCGGGAGGAGGAACCGGGGAGCTGTTTTAC.